This T cell receptor (beta chain) originates from a study of control samples from healthy donors and cancer patients. Assay: immunoSEQ multiplex PCR; the TCRdb copy retains only in-frame clones and omits some. The data contain some 150,000 clones, about 94% of them singletons. CDR1 is SGDLS and CDR2 is YYNGEE in the germline V gene. V was cut by 3 bases and J by 1 base, with 13 bases left in between. The CDR3 runs 16 residues. The sample taken for sequencing was PBMCs. The receptor comes from a man aged 55 to 70 with colorectal cancer. The rearrangement links TRBV9 to TRBJ2-2; D unresolved. The CDR3 loop is CASSEPRQENTGELFF. The CDR3 nucleotides read TGTGCCAGCAGCGAGCCCAGGCAGGAGAACACCGGGGAGCTGTTTTTT.